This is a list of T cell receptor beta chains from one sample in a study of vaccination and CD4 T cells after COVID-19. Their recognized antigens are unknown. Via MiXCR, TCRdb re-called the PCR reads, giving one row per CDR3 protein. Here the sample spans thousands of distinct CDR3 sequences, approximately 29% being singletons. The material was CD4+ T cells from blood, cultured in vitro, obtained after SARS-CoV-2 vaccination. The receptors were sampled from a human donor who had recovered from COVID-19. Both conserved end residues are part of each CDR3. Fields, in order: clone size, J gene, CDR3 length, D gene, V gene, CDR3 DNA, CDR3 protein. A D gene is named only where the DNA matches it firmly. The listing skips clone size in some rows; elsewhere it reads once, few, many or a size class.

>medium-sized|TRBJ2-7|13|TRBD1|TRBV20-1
TGCAGTGCTGAGACGGACAGGGGCTACGAGCAGTACTTC
CSAETDRGYEQYF
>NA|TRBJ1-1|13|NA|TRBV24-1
TGTGCCACCAGTGATAGCACGTACACTGAAGCTTTCTTT
CATSDSTYTEAFF
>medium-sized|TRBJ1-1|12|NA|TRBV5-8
TGTGCGACCATGAGGGCGCGCACTGAAGCTTTCTTT
CATMRARTEAFF
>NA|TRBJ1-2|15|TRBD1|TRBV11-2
TGTGCCAGCAGCTTACGGGACAGGGGCGATAATGGCTACACCTTC
CASSLRDRGDNGYTF
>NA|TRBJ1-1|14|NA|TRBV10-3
TGTGCCATCAGCCCCCAGGGGCTGAACACTGAAGCTTTCTTT
CAISPQGLNTEAFF
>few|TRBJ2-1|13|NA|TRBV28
TGTGCCAGCAGACGAGGGACGGTCAATGAGCAGTTCTTC
CASRRGTVNEQFF
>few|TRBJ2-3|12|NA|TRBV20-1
TGCAGTGCTAGGCCCGGCTCGGAAGCGCAGTATTTT
CSARPGSEAQYF
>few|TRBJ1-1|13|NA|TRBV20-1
TGCAGTGCTAGAGAGAGAGGAGGTAGGAGAGCTTTCTTT
CSARERGGRRAFF
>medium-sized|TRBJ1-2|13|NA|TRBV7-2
TGTGCCAGCAGACCACCCTTCCTGAGTGGCTACACCTTC
CASRPPFLSGYTF
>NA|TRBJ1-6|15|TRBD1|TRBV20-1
TGCAGTGCGTTACAGGGGGGCTCCTATAATTCACCCCTCCACTTT
CSALQGGSYNSPLHF
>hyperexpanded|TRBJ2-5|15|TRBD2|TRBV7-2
TGTGCCAGCAGCGCTAGCGGGGGGGTCCAAGAGACCCAGTACTTC
CASSASGGVQETQYF
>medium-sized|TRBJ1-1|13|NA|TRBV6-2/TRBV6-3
TGTGCCAGCAGTTGGGCCAGCTACACTGAAGCTTTCTTT
CASSWASYTEAFF
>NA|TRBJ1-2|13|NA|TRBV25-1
TGTGCCAGCAGCAAAGGGACCCTCTATGGCTACACCTTC
CASSKGTLYGYTF
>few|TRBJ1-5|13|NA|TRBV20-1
TGCAGTGCTAAGGGGGGGGGCAATCAGCCCCAGCATTTT
CSAKGGGNQPQHF
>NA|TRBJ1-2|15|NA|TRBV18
TGTGCCAGCTCCTCCACCGTGGGCAGAGTCGATGGCTACACCTTC
CASSSTVGRVDGYTF
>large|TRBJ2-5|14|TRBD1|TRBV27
TGTGCCAGCAGGCAGGGGGTATGGGAAGAGACCCAGTACTTC
CASRQGVWEETQYF
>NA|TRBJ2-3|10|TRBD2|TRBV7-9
TGTGCCAGCCGCGGGGGGTTGCAGTATTTT
CASRGGLQYF
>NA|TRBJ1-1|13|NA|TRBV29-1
TGCAGCGTTGCCTCTGTAGGGGACACTGAAGCTTTCTTT
CSVASVGDTEAFF
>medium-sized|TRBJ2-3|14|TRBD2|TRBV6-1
TGTGCCAGCAGGAGACTAGCGAGCACAGATACGCAGTATTTT
CASRRLASTDTQYF
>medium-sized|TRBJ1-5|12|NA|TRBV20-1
TGCAGTGCTAGGGGGGCTTCCAAGCCCCAGCATTTT
CSARGASKPQHF
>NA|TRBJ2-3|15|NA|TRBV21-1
TGTGCCAGCAGCACCCCGACTAGGAGCACAGATACGCAGTATTTT
CASSTPTRSTDTQYF
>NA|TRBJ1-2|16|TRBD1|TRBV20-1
TGCAGTGCTAAACTGGGACAGGGGGCGAGTAACTATGGCTACACCTTC
CSAKLGQGASNYGYTF
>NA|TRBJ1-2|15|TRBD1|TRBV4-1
TGCGCCAGCAGCCAAGACCCAGGGGGATACTATGGCTACACCTTC
CASSQDPGGYYGYTF
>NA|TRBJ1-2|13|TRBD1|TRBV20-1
TGCAGTGCTAAACACGGGACAGGGCACGGCTACACCTTC
CSAKHGTGHGYTF
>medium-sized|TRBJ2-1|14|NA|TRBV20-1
TGCAGTGCTATGAGGTCAGGGCCTAGGGATGAGCAGTTCTTC
CSAMRSGPRDEQFF
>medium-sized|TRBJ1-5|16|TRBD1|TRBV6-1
TGTGCCAGCAGTGAAGGGGGGACAGGGGTACCCAAGGCCCAGCATTTT
CASSEGGTGVPKAQHF
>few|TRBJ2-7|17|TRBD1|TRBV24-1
TGTGCCACCAGCACAACACCGGGACAGGGAATTGGCTACGAGCAGTACTTC
CATSTTPGQGIGYEQYF
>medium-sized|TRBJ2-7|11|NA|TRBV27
TGTGCCAGCAGTTCCGGAAGAGGGCAGTACTTC
CASSSGRGQYF
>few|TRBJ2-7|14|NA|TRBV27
TGTGCCAGCAGTTTGGTGGACGGAGGCTACGAGCAGTACTTC
CASSLVDGGYEQYF
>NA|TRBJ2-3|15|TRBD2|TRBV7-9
TGTGCCAGCAGCATTAGCGGGGGAGCCACAGATACGCAGTATTTT
CASSISGGATDTQYF
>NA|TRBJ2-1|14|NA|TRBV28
TGTGCCAGCAGTCCCCCCGTCACGGCCAATGAGCAGTTCTTC
CASSPPVTANEQFF
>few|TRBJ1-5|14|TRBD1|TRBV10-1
TGCGCCAGCAGTGGTGGGGACAGCGATCAGCCCCAGCATTTT
CASSGGDSDQPQHF
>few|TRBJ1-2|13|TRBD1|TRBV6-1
TGTGCCAGCACCCCGACAGGGTTCTATGGCTACACCTTC
CASTPTGFYGYTF
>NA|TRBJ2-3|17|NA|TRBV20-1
TGCAGTGCACTAGTTATTGCGTTTGCGGGTGGCACAGATACGCAGTATTTT
CSALVIAFAGGTDTQYF
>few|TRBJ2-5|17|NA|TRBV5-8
TGTGCCAGCAGCTTTGGAAGAACAGGCGTACGGCAGGAGACCCAGTACTTC
CASSFGRTGVRQETQYF
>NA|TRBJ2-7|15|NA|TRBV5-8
TGTGCCAGCAGCTATCGGGGGGCGGCCCTCTACGAGCAGTACTTC
CASSYRGAALYEQYF
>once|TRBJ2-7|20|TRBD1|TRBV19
TGTGCCAGTAGTCGTACAGGGGGCGCCTGGCTACGGACGGAACCCTACGAGCAGTACTTC
CASSRTGGAWLRTEPYEQYF
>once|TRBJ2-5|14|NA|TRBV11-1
TGTGCCAGCAGCTTATCAGTTGATCAAGAGACCCAGTACTTC
CASSLSVDQETQYF
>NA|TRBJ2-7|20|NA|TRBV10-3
TGTGCCATCAGTGAGCCAAGATCACGGGAGGGAGGGGGCACCTCCTACGAGCAGTACTTC
CAISEPRSREGGGTSYEQYF
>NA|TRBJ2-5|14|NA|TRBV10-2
TGCGCCAGCAGGGGGGGAGTGATCCAAGAGACCCAGTACTTC
CASRGGVIQETQYF
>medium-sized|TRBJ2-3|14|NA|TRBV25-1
TGTGCCAGCGGATTAAGGGGTAGCACAGATACGCAGTATTTT
CASGLRGSTDTQYF
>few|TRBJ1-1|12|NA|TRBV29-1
TGCAGCGGGGGGGCAGGGCTAACTGAAGCTTTCTTT
CSGGAGLTEAFF
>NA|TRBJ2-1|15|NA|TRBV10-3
TGTGCCATCAGTGACCACCCCGGGGCCGTCGGGGGGCAGTTCTTC
CAISDHPGAVGGQFF